These 32 T cell receptor beta chains came from one sample sequenced in a study of long-term antiretroviral therapy in people with HIV. At survey level, the immunoSEQ assay was run in its v3.0 version. The repertoire was sequenced with immunoSEQ multiplex PCR; TCRdb's copy has only in-frame clones and lacks some. The sample yields some 40,000 clones, approximately 94% seen once. The sequences come from unsorted PBMCs, collected roughly 9.5 years after starting antiretroviral therapy. The receptors were gathered from a man between 25 and 39 years old with HIV.

The chain combines TRBV4-2 with TRBJ2-3, with 9 bases identical to TRBD1. CDR3 size: 13 residues. V was clipped by 5 bases and J by 6 bases; unmatched bases: 3. Germline values: CDR1 LGHNA, CDR2 YNFKEQ. CDR3 sequence (DNA): TGTGCCAGCAGCATACAGGGGGCGGATACGCAGTATTTT. Protein product: CASSIQGADTQYF.

The CDR3 bases are TGTGCCAGCACCAAAGGTCCGGGACAGAGGGCGGGGTTCTTC. Amino acid sequence: CASTKGPGQRAGFF. The V call is TRBV7-2, the J call TRBJ2-1; 7 bases fit TRBD1. This CDR3 contains 14 residues. Germline assignment: CDR1 SGHTA and CDR2 FQGNSA. Trimming at V came to 7 bases and at J to 15 bases, leaving 18 bases not matched to a gene.

This clone was observed a handful of times. The V gene is TRBV7-8, the J gene TRBJ2-3; 9 nucleotides align to TRBD2. This CDR3 contains 16 residues. Looked up from germline, CDR1 is SGHVS and CDR2 is FQNEAQ. J gave up 1 base and V 3 bases, and 5 bases lay outside the gene matches. The CDR3 reads CASSFGASGGTDTQYF. The CDR3 region has the DNA TGTGCCAGCAGCTTTGGGGCTAGCGGGGGCACAGATACGCAGTATTTT. Full variable domain (remainder filled in from reference TRBV7-8 and TRBJ2-3): GAGVSQSPRYKVAKRGQDVALRCDPISGHVSLFWYQQALGQGPEFLTYFQNEAQLDKSGLPSDRFFAERPEGSVSTLKIQRTQQEDSAVYLCASSFGASGGTDTQYFGPGTRLTVL.

The DNA of the CDR3 is TGTGCCAGCAGTGGAGGATTGGACCAGCCCCAGCATTTT. Translation: CASSGGLDQPQHF. V is TRBV2 and J is TRBJ1-5; D ambiguous. Germline V lookup: CDR1 SNHLY, CDR2 FYNNEI. Trimming took 4 bases from V and 7 from J, leaving 11 bases between them. The CDR3 has 13 residues.

V and J are TRBV6-6 and TRBJ2-7, with D tentatively TRBD2 (7 bases). Germline CDR1 reads MNHNY; CDR2 reads SVGAGI (reference sequence). The CDR3 has 14 residues. V lost 7 bases, J lost 7 bases, and 20 bases lay in between. CDR3 sequence (DNA): TGTGCCAGCACGAAAGGGGGGGTTCGGAGGGAGCAGTACTTC. Its protein is CASTKGGVRREQYF.

The chain recombines TRBV19 with TRBJ1-6; no clear D. Deletions cut 3 bases from V and 8 bases from J, with 11 bases between. Germline assignment: CDR1 LNHDA and CDR2 SQIVND (reference sequence). This CDR3 comprises 14 residues. CDR3: CASSMGFMHSPLHF. The CDR3 nucleotides read TGTGCCAGTAGTATGGGGTTTATGCATTCACCCCTCCACTTT.

The J gene is TRBJ2-2, the V gene TRBV5-1; 7 positions match TRBD2. The CDR3 runs 14 residues. J was trimmed by 3 bases and V by 4 bases; bases with no gene match: 3. Germline lookup yields CDR1 SGHRS and CDR2 YFSETQ. In DNA form, the CDR3 reads TGCGCCAGCAGCCCTGGGGGGGACACCGGGGAGCTGTTTTTT. It yields the protein CASSPGGDTGELFF.

The chain employs TRBV6-6 and TRBJ2-7; TRBD1 matches 9 bases. The J segment lost 3 bases and the V segment lost 6 bases, leaving 9 bases of the junction unmatched. Germline CDR1 and CDR2: MNHNY and SVGAGI (reference sequence). CDR3 length: 15 amino acids. This CDR3 reads CASSNSGTGFYEQYF. CDR3 nucleotides: TGTGCCAGCAGCAACTCCGGGACAGGGTTCTACGAGCAGTACTTC.

The chain joins TRBV6-6 to TRBJ2-5, with TRBD1 identical over 9 bases. CDR3 size: 15 residues. Germline-derived CDR1 and CDR2 are MNHNY and SVGAGI (reference sequence). Trimming at V came to 7 bases and at J to 2 bases, leaving 8 bases not matched to a gene. The CDR3 DNA is TGTGCCAGCACGAAACAGGGGGCCTCTCAAGAGACCCAGTACTTC. This sequence encodes CASTKQGASQETQYF.

The J gene is TRBJ2-1, the V gene TRBV6-1, with 12 bases that match TRBD2. J lost 9 bases, V lost 3 bases, and 6 bases had no gene match. The CDR3 loop spans 15 amino acids. The germline gives CDR1 MNHNS, CDR2 SASEGT. This CDR3 reads CASSDLGLAGTEQFF. CDR3 nucleotide sequence: TGTGCCAGCAGTGATCTTGGACTAGCGGGGACTGAGCAGTTCTTC.

The J gene is TRBJ1-4, the V gene TRBV7-2; unclear D gene. Trimming stripped 4 bases from V and 3 bases from J, with 12 bases between. Germline-derived CDR1 and CDR2 are SGHTA and FQGNSA. CDR3 size: 15 residues. CDR3 amino acids: CASSSQGWPNEKLFF. The CDR3 DNA follows: TGTGCCAGCAGCTCCCAAGGGTGGCCTAATGAAAAACTGTTTTTT.

The chain employs TRBV2 and TRBJ2-7; TRBD2 matches 7 bases. Unmatched junction bases numbered 4, after V lost 11 bases and J lost 3 bases. The CDR3 contains 11 residues. Germline V gene data show CDR1 as SNHLY and CDR2 as FYNNEI. As DNA, the CDR3 is TGTGCCTCCCGGGGGGACTACGAGCAGTACTTC. Translated: CASRGDYEQYF.

The chain links TRBV30 to TRBJ1-6; perhaps TRBD1 as D (5 bases). Germline lookup yields CDR1 GTSNPN and CDR2 SVGIG (reference sequence). V was shortened by 1 base and J by 5 bases, with 6 bases between the two germline ends. CDR3 length: 13 residues. CDR3 sequence (DNA): TGTGCCTGGAGTGAAGGGGATAATTCACCCCTCCACTTT. Amino acid sequence: CAWSEGDNSPLHF.

The V and J genes are TRBV18 and TRBJ1-1, with D perhaps matching TRBD1 (5 bases). Germline CDR1 is KGHSH and CDR2 is LQKENI. The CDR3 is 12 amino acids. The germline V and J ends were trimmed by 6 bases and 6 bases, with 11 bases remaining between them. The CDR3: CASSLQGAEAFF. CDR3 bases: TGTGCCAGCTCCCTTCAGGGCGCTGAAGCTTTCTTT.

V usage is TRBV5-1 and J usage is TRBJ2-3, with D uncertain. The germline V gene encodes CDR1 SGHRS and CDR2 YFSETQ. This CDR3 is built from 14 residues. Trimming cost V 3 bases and J 2 bases, with 10 bases left between them. CDR3 sequence reads: CASSSGGYTDTQYF. The CDR3 nucleotides read TGCGCCAGCAGCTCAGGCGGATACACAGATACGCAGTATTTT.

V gene TRBV5-4 combines with J gene TRBJ2-5; the match to TRBD2 covers 10 bases. Germline V lookup: CDR1 SGHNT, CDR2 YYREEE (reference sequence). CDR3 size: 16 residues. With 1 base clipped from V and 5 bases from J, the junction kept 8 bases outside the gene matches. CDR3 nucleotides: TGTGCCAGCAGCTTGCCTCTAGCGGGGGCCTGGGAGACCCAGTACTTC. It yields the protein CASSLPLAGAWETQYF.

This clone was recorded a few times. The chain has TRBV6-4 and TRBJ2-3; 9 positions agree with TRBD2. Per germline, CDR1 MRHNA and CDR2 SNTAGT. The CDR3 totals 16 residues. J gave up 1 base and V 3 bases, and 5 bases lay outside the gene matches. CDR3: CASSEEASGGTDTQYF. CDR3 nucleotides: TGTGCCAGCAGTGAAGAAGCTAGCGGGGGCACAGATACGCAGTATTTT.

The genes are TRBV18 and TRBJ1-3; D gene ambiguous. Germline V gene sequence: CDR1 KGHSH, CDR2 LQKENI. V lost 1 base to trimming and J lost 0 bases, with 7 bases between them. The CDR3 length is 15 residues. The CDR3: CASSPQGSSGNTIYF. CDR3 coding DNA: TGTGCCAGCTCACCACAGGGTTCCTCTGGAAACACCATATATTTT.

The chain employs TRBV18 and TRBJ1-1; no firm D call. V lost 2 bases and J 5 bases, leaving 15 bases between the germline ends. The CDR3 loop spans 15 amino acids. The germline V gene has CDR1 KGHSH and CDR2 LQKENI. CDR3 in amino acids: CASSPGEGGWTEAFF. CDR3 DNA: TGTGCCAGCTCACCAGGCGAGGGAGGCTGGACTGAAGCTTTCTTT. The variable domain in full, with the rest retrieved from reference TRBV18 and TRBJ1-1, is NAGVMQNPRHLVRRRGQEARLRCSPMKGHSHVYWYRQLPEEGLKFMVYLQKENIIDESGMPKERFSAEFPKEGPSILRIQQVVRGDSAAYFCASSPGEGGWTEAFFGQGTRLTVV.

The gene calls are TRBV7-6 and TRBJ2-5; D possibly corresponds to TRBD1 (6 bases). Germline V gene lookup returns CDR1 SGHVS and CDR2 FNYEAQ. The CDR3 runs 16 residues. The V gene lost 5 bases and the J gene lost 5 bases, with 21 bases spanning the gap. Here the CDR3 DNA reads TGTGCCAGCAGCCCTGGGCAGGGGACCTGGTCGGAGACCCAGTACTTC. Translation gives CASSPGQGTWSETQYF. Full variable domain (missing parts from reference TRBV7-6 and TRBJ2-5): GAGVSQSPRYKVTKRGQDVALRCDPISGHVSLYWYRQALGQGPEFLTYFNYEAQQDKSGLPNDRFSAERPEGSISTLTIQRTEQRDSAMYRCASSPGQGTWSETQYFGPGTRLLVL.

In this sample, this clone turned up once. The chain combines TRBV5-1 with TRBJ2-1; 12 bases are a match to TRBD1. Germline V CDR1 and CDR2: SGHRS, YFSETQ. The junction had 8 bases not matched to a gene; V was cut back by 7 bases and J by 9 bases. The CDR3 has 14 residues. The CDR3 nucleotides read TGCGCCAGCGGAAGGGGGACAGGGGGCACTGAGCAGTTCTTC. It encodes CASGRGTGGTEQFF.

The chain couples TRBV6-5 to TRBJ1-2; 8 bases are shared with TRBD1. Trimming took 0 bases from V and 5 from J; bases not matched to a gene: 5. The CDR3 is made up of 15 amino acids. CDR1 MNHEY and CDR2 SVGAGI come from the germline V gene. The CDR3 DNA is TGTGCCAGCAGTTACTCCTGGGACAGGTTGTATGGCTACACCTTC. Its protein product is CASSYSWDRLYGYTF.

The chain combines TRBV20-1 with TRBJ1-2; the D is unclear. CDR3 length: 11 amino acids. From germline, CDR1 is DFQATT and CDR2 SNEGSKA (reference sequence). Between the trimmed V and J ends, which lost 4 bases and 8 bases, there was a span of 11 bases. The CDR3 DNA sequence: TGCAGTGCTATAATATTCAACGGCTACACCTTC. This sequence encodes CSAIIFNGYTF.

J is TRBJ1-2 and V is TRBV4-1; D uncertain. V dropped 1 base and J dropped 4 bases, with 4 bases sitting between them. Germline loops: CDR1 MGHRA, CDR2 YSYEKL. CDR3 length: 12 residues. The CDR3 reads CASSQATYGYTF. The CDR3, as DNA: TGCGCCAGCAGCCAAGCCACCTATGGCTACACCTTC.

This sequence joins TRBV28 and TRBJ1-6, with D possibly matching TRBD1 (6 bases). V was pared by 3 bases and J by 4 bases, with 10 bases between. The CDR3 consists of 15 residues. In germline, CDR1 is MDHEN, CDR2 SYDVKM. Written as DNA, the CDR3 is TGTGCCAGCAGTTTCAGGGGCGCGTATAATTCACCCCTCCACTTT. Protein: CASSFRGAYNSPLHF. The full variable domain, completed using reference TRBV28 and TRBJ1-6, is DVKVTQSSRYLVKRTGEKVFLECVQDMDHENMFWYRQDPGLGLRLIYFSYDVKMKEKGDIPEGYSVSREKKERFSLILESASTNQTSMYLCASSFRGAYNSPLHFGNGTRLTVT.

The chain is built from TRBV4-2 and TRBJ2-3; 15 bases line up with TRBD2. Trimming cost V 2 bases and J 4 bases; bases outside gene matches: 1. The CDR3 has 16 amino acids. Germline V gene sequence: CDR1 LGHNA, CDR2 YNFKEQ. Here the CDR3 DNA reads TGTGCCAGCAGCCAAAGGACTAGCGGGGGGGCAGATACGCAGTATTTT. Its protein product is CASSQRTSGGADTQYF.

J is TRBJ2-5 and V is TRBV30, with a weak D call TRBD2 (6 bases). The J call may be faulty, since TRBJ2-7 better matches the DNA end. This CDR3 spans 15 amino acids. Germline V gene sequence: CDR1 GTSNPN, CDR2 SVGIG (reference sequence). The CDR3 spells CAWASTSSSRYEQYF. CDR3 nucleotides: TGTGCCTGGGCTTCGACTAGTAGCTCTAGGTACGAGCAGTACTTC.

In DNA, the CDR3 is TGTGCCAGCAGTCAGATAAGTAAGCAGTACGTC. Protein: CASSQISKQYV. The chain carries TRBV27 and TRBJ2-7; D is unresolved. Germline V CDR1 and CDR2: MNHEY, SMNVEV (reference sequence). The CDR3 sequence is 11 residues long. Trimming pared 5 bases from V and 8 bases from J, leaving 10 bases between.

The rearrangement uses TRBV7-8 and TRBJ1-1, with unresolved D. The CDR3 has 15 amino acids. Germline lookup yields CDR1 SGHVS and CDR2 FQNEAQ. The V end was cut by 5 bases, the J end by 0 bases, with 13 bases between. CDR3 in amino acids: CASSPGGTMNTEAFF. The CDR3 DNA follows: TGTGCCAGCAGCCCCGGAGGCACCATGAACACTGAAGCTTTCTTT.

This chain connects TRBV5-6 to TRBJ2-7; D may match TRBD1 or TRBD2 (5 bases each). The CDR3 extends over 13 amino acids. Looked up from germline, CDR1 is SGHDT and CDR2 is YYEEEE. Trimming shortened V by 0 bases and J by 3 bases, and 7 bases separated the two germline ends. CDR3 bases: TGTGCCAGCAGCTTGGGGGACGGCTACGAGCAGTACTTC. It yields the protein CASSLGDGYEQYF.

The chain combines TRBV5-1 with TRBJ2-7; a possible D gene is TRBD2 (6 bases). The V end was cut by 4 bases, the J end by 5 bases, with 19 bases between. The CDR3 is 15 residues long. The germline V gene has CDR1 SGHRS and CDR2 YFSETQ. Here the CDR3 reads CASSPDGRYSDEQYV. DNA for the CDR3: TGCGCCAGCAGCCCGGATGGGAGGTATTCGGACGAGCAGTACGTC.

This chain connects TRBV6-1 to TRBJ2-4, with a weak D call TRBD1 (6 bases). V dropped 3 bases and J dropped 5 bases, with 8 bases sitting between them. Germline V gives CDR1 MNHNS, CDR2 SASEGT. The CDR3 extends over 13 amino acids. This chain's CDR3 is CASSEHRENIQYF. The CDR3 DNA is TGTGCCAGCAGTGAGCACAGGGAAAACATTCAGTACTTC.